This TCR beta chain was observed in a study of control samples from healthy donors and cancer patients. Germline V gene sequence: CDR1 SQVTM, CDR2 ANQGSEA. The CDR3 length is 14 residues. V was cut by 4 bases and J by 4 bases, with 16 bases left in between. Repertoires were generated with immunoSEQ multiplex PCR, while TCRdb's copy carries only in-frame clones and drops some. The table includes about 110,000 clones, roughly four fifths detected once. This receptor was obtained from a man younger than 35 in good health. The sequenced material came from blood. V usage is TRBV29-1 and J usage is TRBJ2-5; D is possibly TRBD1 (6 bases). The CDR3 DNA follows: TGCAGCGTTGTAGGGGCAGGGGCGGGAGAGACCCAGTACTTC. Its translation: CSVVGAGAGETQYF.